Listed here are 26 T cell receptor beta chains from one sample, sequenced in a study of T cells after yellow fever vaccination. TCRdb independently ran MiXCR on the 5' RACE reads; one entry per CDR3 protein. This table has some 100,000 distinct CDR3 sequences, 7.2% appearing once. The starting material was CD4+ T cells sorted from PBMCs, obtained about 41 days after the first yellow fever vaccination. Receptors originate from a man aged 18 to 29 who received the YFV17D yellow fever vaccine.

Many counts were recorded for this clonotype. This chain uses TRBV29-1 with TRBJ2-1, with D possibly called TRBD1 or TRBD2 (5 bases each). From germline, CDR1 is SQVTM and CDR2 ANQGSEA. The CDR3 has 13 residues. The V and J ends lost 7 bases and 4 bases respectively, with 14 bases between them. The CDR3 DNA reads TGCAGCGCGGTGGGGACGGGGTACAATGAGCAGTTCTTC. Amino acid sequence: CSAVGTGYNEQFF.

The chain employs TRBV24-1 and TRBJ1-5; D unclear. The CDR3 spans 16 residues. The germline CDR1 and CDR2 sequences are KGHDR and SFDVKD. CDR3 nucleotides: TGTGGGGCCAGTGATAGGACCGTGTATAGCAATCAGCCCCAGCATTTT. This sequence encodes CGASDRTVYSNQPQHF.

This clonotype was counted many times. J is TRBJ1-1 and V is TRBV5-1, with D uncertain. This CDR3 region has 14 residues. Trimming left V 5 bases short and J 2 bases short, with 13 bases between. CDR1 SGHRS and CDR2 YFSETQ come from the germline V gene. CDR3 sequence (DNA): TGCGCCAGCAGGAAAAGGGAGACAAACACTGAAGCTTTCTTT. As protein: CASRKRETNTEAFF.

The chain combines TRBV5-1 with TRBJ1-6; perhaps TRBD1 as D (6 bases). Germline CDR1 reads SGHRS; CDR2 reads YFSETQ. Deletions cut 4 bases from V and 10 bases from J, with 15 bases between. This CDR3 contains 14 residues. The CDR3 loop reads CASSTGDRRSPLHF. In DNA form, the CDR3 reads TGCGCCAGCAGCACAGGCGACAGGCGGTCACCCCTCCACTTT.

This clonotype was seen many times. For the CDR3, the DNA is TGTGCCAGCAGCTCGACTGCCCGATTTAATGAGCAGTTCTTC. Protein sequence: CASSSTARFNEQFF. The gene calls are TRBV5-4 and TRBJ2-1; D is unresolved. This CDR3 contains 14 residues. V was pared by 3 bases and J by 7 bases, with 14 bases between. Looked up from germline, CDR1 is SGHNT and CDR2 is YYREEE (reference sequence). The whole variable domain, filled in from reference TRBV5-4 and TRBJ2-1, reads ETGVTQSPTHLIKTRGQQVTLRCSSQSGHNTVSWYQQALGQGPQFIFQYYREEENGRGNFPPRFSGLQFPNYSSELNVNALELDDSALYLCASSSTARFNEQFFGPGTRLTVL.

This clonotype was seen ten or more times. The chain carries TRBV5-1 and TRBJ2-5, with 9 nucleotides matching TRBD2. The CDR3 length is 15 residues. Germline V gene sequence: CDR1 SGHRS, CDR2 YFSETQ. J gave up 3 bases and V 0 bases, and 3 bases lay outside the gene matches. The CDR3 region has the DNA TGCGCCAGCAGCTTGGGAGCGGGGGGAAAAGAGACCCAGTACTTC. It codes for CASSLGAGGKETQYF.

This clonotype was found many times. The chain recombines TRBV14 with TRBJ2-7, with 7 bases fitting TRBD2. The V gene's germline CDR1 is SGHDN and CDR2 FVKESK. V lost 5 bases and J lost 4; bases outside the gene matches: 14. The CDR3 loop spans 16 amino acids. CDR3 DNA sequence: TGTGCCAGCAGCTTCGGGGGGAGGATGGCTTTATACGAGCAGTACTTC. This codes for CASSFGGRMALYEQYF.

There are many counts of this clonotype. The gene calls are TRBV5-1 and TRBJ1-1; TRBD1 agrees at 8 bases. V dropped 4 bases and J dropped 2; count of bases not matched to a gene: 4. The germline CDR1 and CDR2 sequences are SGHRS and YFSETQ. The CDR3 has 14 amino acids. The CDR3 is CASSTGQGNTEAFF. CDR3 nucleotides: TGCGCCAGCAGCACCGGACAGGGTAACACTGAAGCTTTCTTT.

This clonotype was detected ten times or more. J is TRBJ2-3 and V is TRBV7-2, with 7 bases lining up with TRBD2. V dropped 1 base and J dropped 6; count of bases not matched to a gene: 7. The CDR3 consists of 15 residues. CDR1 and CDR2 (germline): SGHTA, FQGNSA. For the CDR3, the DNA is TGTGCCAGCAGCTTAGGAGCGGGGCTAGGCGATACGCAGTATTTT. Residues: CASSLGAGLGDTQYF.

By share, this clonotype ranks as medium-sized. This chain connects TRBV12-3 or TRBV12-4 to TRBJ1-5; D is undetermined. The CDR3 spans 14 residues. Trimming stripped 1 base from V and 7 bases from J, with 11 bases between. In nucleotides, the CDR3 is TGTGCCAGCAGTTTAGGGTGGGTCAGCCAGCCCCAGCATTTT. Its protein is CASSLGWVSQPQHF.

This clonotype has ten or more counts. The chain uses TRBV20-1 and TRBJ1-2, with TRBD1 matching over 8 bases. Germline loops: CDR1 DFQATT, CDR2 SNEGSKA (reference sequence). The J segment lost 5 bases and the V segment lost 5 bases, leaving 7 bases of the junction unmatched. CDR3 size: 13 residues. CDR3 protein: CSAGTGGSYGYTF. The CDR3 DNA follows: TGCAGTGCTGGGACAGGAGGGAGTTATGGCTACACCTTC.

V is TRBV23-1 and J is TRBJ2-5; the match to TRBD2 covers 12 bases. TRBV23-1 is placed among ORFs of uncertain function. The CDR3 is 17 amino acids. The trim removed 6 bases at V and 1 base at J, leaving 9 bases unmatched. The CDR3: CASSLTRTSGAQETQYF. The CDR3 bases are TGCGCCAGCAGCCTCACTCGGACTAGCGGGGCCCAAGAGACCCAGTACTTC.

About this clonotype itself: One base away lies a much larger clone, so this may be a sequencing read error. The V and J genes are TRBV7-9 and TRBJ1-1; no reliable D call. Germline CDR1 and CDR2: SEHNR and FQNEAQ (reference sequence). V gave up 1 base and J gave up 5 bases, with 14 bases separating them. This CDR3 spans 15 amino acids. This chain's CDR3 is CASSLVRGKKTEAFF. Here the CDR3 DNA reads TGTGCCAGCAGCTTAGTCCGGGGAAAGAAAACTGAAGCTTTCTTT.

This clonotype was seen ten or more times. This chain connects TRBV4-2 to TRBJ2-2, with D unresolved. The CDR3 has 15 residues. Germline V gene data show CDR1 as LGHNA and CDR2 as YNFKEQ. Deletions cut 2 bases from V and 0 bases from J, with 7 bases between. The DNA for the CDR3 is TGTGCCAGCAGCCAACGCGCGTCGAACACCGGGGAGCTGTTTTTT. Amino acids: CASSQRASNTGELFF.

The chain employs TRBV20-1 and TRBJ2-7; D is possibly TRBD1 (6 bases). Looked up from germline, CDR1 is DFQATT and CDR2 is SNEGSKA (reference sequence). CDR3 size: 14 residues. Trimming left V 0 bases short and J 3 bases short, with 12 bases between. Written as DNA, the CDR3 is TGCAGTGCTAGAGATGGGACAAAAGACTACGAGCAGTACGTC. It encodes CSARDGTKDYEQYV.

The table lists this clonotype with many counts. The rearrangement links TRBV25-1 to TRBJ2-7; TRBD1 agrees at 10 bases. Per the germline V gene, CDR1 is MGHDK and CDR2 is SYGVNS. The CDR3 contains 13 residues. V trimming: 4 bases; J trimming: 3 bases; junction bases outside the gene matches: 0. The CDR3 DNA follows: TGTGCCAGCAGTGGGACAGGGGGCTACGAGCAGTACGTC. This gives the protein CASSGTGGYEQYV.

This clonotype has ten or more counts. This sequence joins TRBV3-1 and TRBJ2-1, with D maybe TRBD2 (7 bases). This CDR3 comprises 14 residues. Germline CDR1 reads LGHDT; CDR2 reads YNNKEL (reference sequence). V dropped 4 bases and J dropped 8 bases, with 15 bases sitting between them. CDR3 DNA: TGTGCCAGCAGCCGGGCTAGGGGGGGCGATGAGCAGTTCTTC. Its translation: CASSRARGGDEQFF.

This clonotype was detected only a few times. This rearrangement joins TRBV19 to TRBJ2-7; perhaps TRBD1 as D (6 bases). V lost 6 bases and J lost 5, with 17 bases in between. Germline V gene data show CDR1 as LNHDA and CDR2 as SQIVND (reference sequence). This CDR3 has 14 residues. The CDR3 DNA sequence: TGTGCCAGTAGGGGGATCGACAGGATGAACGAGCAGTACTTC. It codes for CASRGIDRMNEQYF.

This clonotype was seen ten or more times. The DNA of the CDR3 is TGCGCCAGCAACCCCTCGGACATGAACACTGAAGCTTTCTTT. Translation gives CASNPSDMNTEAFF. The V and J genes are TRBV5-1 and TRBJ1-1; perhaps TRBD1 as D (5 bases). This CDR3 is built from 14 residues. Trimming removed 6 bases from V and 0 bases from J, with 12 bases in between. The V gene's germline CDR1 is SGHRS and CDR2 YFSETQ.

This clonotype was recorded many times. The chain has TRBV6-5 and TRBJ2-3; possibly TRBD2 for D (7 bases). Germline assignment: CDR1 MNHEY and CDR2 SVGAGI. The CDR3 sequence is 15 residues long. Trimming shortened V by 0 bases and J by 5 bases, and 12 bases separated the two germline ends. The CDR3 here is CASSYSGGQGDTQYF. Written as DNA, the CDR3 is TGTGCCAGCAGTTACTCGGGGGGGCAGGGAGATACGCAGTATTTT.

This clonotype was detected ten times or more. The V and J genes are TRBV5-1 and TRBJ2-5, with 7 bases identical to TRBD2. V gave up 2 bases and J gave up 4 bases; unmatched junction bases: 11. Germline loops: CDR1 SGHRS, CDR2 YFSETQ. The CDR3 spans 16 residues. CDR3: CASSFNGQGGAETQYF. The CDR3 nucleotides are TGCGCCAGCAGCTTCAATGGGCAGGGAGGGGCAGAGACCCAGTACTTC.

The gene calls are TRBV7-8 and TRBJ1-2, with unresolved D. The germline V and J ends were trimmed by 3 bases and 7 bases, with 15 bases remaining between them. Germline V gene sequence: CDR1 SGHVS, CDR2 FQNEAQ. The CDR3 sequence is 14 residues long. The CDR3 loop reads CASSFREGRGGYTF. CDR3 nucleotides: TGTGCCAGCAGCTTTCGGGAAGGAAGAGGTGGCTACACCTTC. The full variable domain, with the rest looked up from reference TRBV7-8 and TRBJ1-2, is GAGVSQSPRYKVAKRGQDVALRCDPISGHVSLFWYQQALGQGPEFLTYFQNEAQLDKSGLPSDRFFAERPEGSVSTLKIQRTQQEDSAVYLCASSFREGRGGYTFGSGTRLTVV.

With respect to this clonotype: The CDR3 ends on some other residue instead of the conserved phenylalanine or tryptophan, so this is likely a read error. The gene calls are TRBV4-3 and TRBJ2-2; D not certain. Germline CDR1 and CDR2: LGHNA and YSLEER. This CDR3 has 15 amino acids. V shed 0 bases and J shed 5 bases, with 10 bases lying between them. CDR3 DNA sequence: TGCGCCAGCAGCCAAGAGAGCAAGTGGACCGGGGAGCTGTTTTGT. Protein product: CASSQESKWTGELFC.

The sample holds many counts of this clonotype. The chain links TRBV7-2 to TRBJ2-1; 15 bases map to TRBD2. The germline gives CDR1 SGHTA, CDR2 FQGNSA. The CDR3 has 15 residues. Trimming cost V 4 bases and J 8 bases; bases outside gene matches: 3. This CDR3 is CASSWTSGGGDEQFF. The CDR3 nucleotides are TGTGCCAGCAGCTGGACTAGCGGGGGGGGGGATGAGCAGTTCTTC.

This sequence joins TRBV7-2 and TRBJ2-5; TRBD2 agrees at 9 bases. The CDR3 runs to 14 residues. V trimming: 2 bases; J trimming: 5 bases; junction bases outside the gene matches: 3. Germline V lookup: CDR1 SGHTA, CDR2 FQGNSA. CDR3 in amino acids: CASSLISGGETQYF. The CDR3 DNA follows: TGTGCCAGCAGCTTAATAAGCGGGGGGGAGACCCAGTACTTC.

This chain joins TRBV5-1 and TRBJ2-3; D is unresolved. Trimming removed 4 bases at V and 5 bases at J, with 17 bases between. The germline CDR1 and CDR2 sequences are SGHRS and YFSETQ. The CDR3 extends over 15 amino acids. The CDR3 DNA reads as TGCGCCAGCAGCGCCTACCTTGTCGGCGGAGATACGCAGTATTTT. Encoded protein: CASSAYLVGGDTQYF.